What follows are 15 T cell receptor beta chains derived from one specimen sequenced in a study of cytomegalovirus exposure and HLA in healthy donors. The PCR ran on 60 Vbeta and 13 Jbeta primers. The table came from immunoSEQ multiplex PCR; TCRdb's copy has only in-frame clones and leaves some out. The sample has about 98,000 clones, around 68% seen once. The sample comprised PBMCs. The source is a human donor in good health.

V usage is TRBV7-9 and J usage is TRBJ1-1, with D possibly matching TRBD1 (5 bases). CDR1 is SEHNR, CDR2 FQNEAQ, per germline (reference sequence). V was trimmed by 5 bases and J by 0 bases, leaving 13 bases between them. CDR3 length: 15 amino acids. This chain's CDR3 is CASSRAAGLNTEAFF. CDR3 nucleotides: TGTGCCAGCAGCAGAGCTGCGGGGCTGAACACTGAAGCTTTCTTT.

The J gene is TRBJ2-1, the V gene TRBV7-5; the table names TRBD1, a call not compared with the DNA. TRBV7-5 is an annotated pseudogene. The length of the CDR3 is 13 residues. CDR3 nucleotides: TGTGCCAGAAGCTGCAGGGGCTCGAATGAGCAGTTCTTC. Its protein product is CARSCRGSNEQFF.

This clone was seen a handful of times. This chain joins TRBV5-1 and TRBJ2-7; 10 nucleotides line up with TRBD1. V lost 5 bases, J lost 6 bases, and 5 bases stayed unmatched. CDR1 is SGHRS, CDR2 YFSETQ, per germline. There are 13 residues in the CDR3. The CDR3 here is CASRPRQGAEQYF. In DNA, the CDR3 is TGCGCCAGCAGGCCAAGACAGGGGGCCGAGCAGTACTTC.

The rearrangement joins TRBV19 to TRBJ2-3; 7 bases fit TRBD2. Trimming at V came to 4 bases and at J to 3 bases, leaving 7 bases not matched to a gene. Per germline, CDR1 LNHDA and CDR2 SQIVND (reference sequence). CDR3 size: 15 residues. The CDR3 protein is CASSSGRIRTDTQYF. CDR3 nucleotide sequence: TGTGCCAGTAGTAGCGGGAGAATTCGGACAGATACGCAGTATTTT.

The chain carries TRBV6-5 and TRBJ1-1; 9 nucleotides agree with TRBD1. Germline assignment: CDR1 MNHEY and CDR2 SVGAGI. V lost 5 bases, J lost 1 base, and 5 bases stayed unmatched. The CDR3 sequence is 15 residues long. The CDR3 loop reads CASSIIQGANTEAFF. The CDR3 DNA follows: TGTGCCAGCAGTATCATACAGGGGGCGAACACTGAAGCTTTCTTT.

V and J are TRBV30 and TRBJ2-1; 10 bases map to TRBD1. Germline lookup yields CDR1 GTSNPN and CDR2 SVGIG (reference sequence). The CDR3 runs to 18 residues. J lost 1 base, V lost 2 bases, and 11 bases had no gene match. CDR3 DNA sequence: TGTGCCTGGAGTTCGGGACAGGGGATTTTGTCGTCCTACAATGAGCAGTTCTTC. Translating gives CAWSSGQGILSSYNEQFF.

The genes are TRBV28 and TRBJ2-3; 7 nucleotides align to TRBD2. CDR1 and CDR2 from the germline V gene are MDHEN and SYDVKM. After removal of 7 bases from V and 7 bases from J, the junction contained 11 bases not matched to a gene. This CDR3 is built from 14 residues. CDR3 loop: CASIYRSGGNTQYF. The CDR3 DNA sequence: TGTGCCAGCATTTATCGTTCGGGAGGAAATACGCAGTATTTT.

V usage is TRBV15 and J usage is TRBJ2-3; 7 bases are a match to TRBD2. Germline CDR1 LNHNV, CDR2 YYDKDF (reference sequence). V dropped 9 bases and J dropped 1; count of bases not matched to a gene: 19. The CDR3 has 18 residues. CDR3 sequence reads: CATPRQWEGNSGTDTQYF. Written as DNA, the CDR3 is TGTGCCACTCCGCGGCAGTGGGAGGGTAATAGCGGCACAGATACGCAGTATTTT.

The rearrangement uses TRBV29-1 and TRBJ2-5, with D maybe TRBD2 (6 bases). CDR1 and CDR2 (germline): SQVTM, ANQGSEA. V was shortened by 7 bases and J by 5 bases, with 14 bases between the two germline ends. The CDR3 has 12 amino acids. The CDR3 here is CSEVAVGETQYF. The CDR3 bases are TGCAGCGAGGTAGCGGTCGGTGAGACCCAGTACTTC.

A few counts support this clone. The missing conserved phenylalanine or tryptophan at the end of this CDR3 makes a read error likely. The limits of the CDR3 on the DNA are not certain, so only TCRdb's listed CDR3 is given. The chain joins TRBV19 to TRBJ1-4. The V gene's germline CDR1 is LNHDA and CDR2 SQIVND (reference sequence). The CDR3 spans 11 amino acids, including both terminal residues. CDR3: CASSIGKHGSE.

This sequence joins TRBV19 and TRBJ1-4; 7 bases fit TRBD1. From germline, CDR1 is LNHDA and CDR2 SQIVND (reference sequence). The CDR3 loop spans 15 amino acids. Unmatched junction bases numbered 9, after V lost 4 bases and J lost 7 bases. The CDR3 region has the DNA TGTGCCAGTAGTACCGACAGGGTCGGTAGTGAAAAACTGTTTTTT. Its protein product is CASSTDRVGSEKLFF.

The genes are TRBV5-8 and TRBJ1-1; D gene ambiguous. This CDR3 has 16 residues. V was clipped by 0 bases and J by 2 bases, with 14 bases between them. CDR1 is SGHTS and CDR2 is YDEGEE in the germline V gene. The CDR3 DNA follows: TGTGCCAGCAGCTTGGGGGTCAGGATTATTAACACTGAAGCTTTCTTT. This sequence encodes CASSLGVRIINTEAFF.

This clone was counted only a few times. The V gene is TRBV23-1, the J gene TRBJ1-3; D not certain. TRBV23-1 is an open reading frame, and its role is uncertain. The CDR3 has 16 residues. The V gene lost 4 bases and the J gene lost 8 bases, with 21 bases spanning the gap. CDR3 residues: CASSPPGYLLWDTIYF. The CDR3 nucleotides are TGCGCCAGCAGTCCACCGGGATACTTACTCTGGGACACCATATATTTT.

The CDR3 spells CASSQGGGSGSSANEQFF. The CDR3 nucleotides read TGCGCCAGCAGCCAAGGTGGAGGAAGCGGGAGTTCCGCCAATGAGCAGTTCTTC. The chain links TRBV4-1 to TRBJ2-1; TRBD2 matches 8 bases. CDR3 length: 18 amino acids. V dropped 1 base and J dropped 6; count of bases not matched to a gene: 14. Germline V gene lookup returns CDR1 MGHRA and CDR2 YSYEKL.

V and J are TRBV9 and TRBJ2-3; perhaps TRBD1 as D (5 bases). V dropped 0 bases and J dropped 5 bases, with 19 bases sitting between them. The germline gives CDR1 SGDLS, CDR2 YYNGEE. This CDR3 spans 17 amino acids. The CDR3 region is CASSVEPGGAGIDTQYF. As DNA, the CDR3 is TGTGCCAGCAGCGTAGAACCGGGTGGGGCAGGGATAGATACGCAGTATTTT.